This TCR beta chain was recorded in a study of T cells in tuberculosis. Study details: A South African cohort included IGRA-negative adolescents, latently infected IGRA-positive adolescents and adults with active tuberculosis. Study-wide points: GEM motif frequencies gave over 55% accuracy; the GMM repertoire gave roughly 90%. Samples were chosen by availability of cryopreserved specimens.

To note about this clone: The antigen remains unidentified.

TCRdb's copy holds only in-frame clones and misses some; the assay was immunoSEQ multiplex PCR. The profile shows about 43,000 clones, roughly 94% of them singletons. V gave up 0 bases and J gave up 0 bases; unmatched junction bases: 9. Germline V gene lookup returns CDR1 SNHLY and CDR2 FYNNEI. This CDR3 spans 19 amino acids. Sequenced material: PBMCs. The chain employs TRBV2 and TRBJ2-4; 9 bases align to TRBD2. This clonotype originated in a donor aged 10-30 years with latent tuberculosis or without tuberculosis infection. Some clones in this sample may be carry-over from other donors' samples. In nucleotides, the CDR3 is TGTGCCAGCAGTGAAGCGCCGGGACTAGCTCCCATAGCCAAAAACATTCAGTACTTC. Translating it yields CASSEAPGLAPIAKNIQYF. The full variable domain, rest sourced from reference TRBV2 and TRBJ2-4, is EPEVTQTPSHQVTQMGQEVILRCVPISNHLYFYWYRQILGQKVEFLVSFYNNEISEKSEIFDDQFSVERPDGSNFTLKIRSTKLEDSAMYFCASSEAPGLAPIAKNIQYFGAGTRLSVL.